In this sample, the clone carrying this T cell receptor (beta chain) turned up many times. Libraries of TCR beta came from iRepertoire HTBI primers plus Arm-PCR of CDR3 regions. Original processing methods: From all samples, identification returned over 11 TRBJ and about 60 TRBV segments. A single record per CDR3 protein comes from TCRdb applying MiXCR to the multiplex PCR reads. The V and J calls reflect TCRdb's pipeline rather than the authors' work. Among roughly 220,000 distinct CDR3 sequences, roughly 18% were seen once, and the ten largest hold roughly a fifth. These data are taken from a study of regulatory T cells in long-lasting Graves disease. Study-wide background: Newly diagnosed Graves' patients took antithyroid drugs under 3 months.

Specified time point: newly diagnosed GD, antithyroid drugs for less than 3 months. The TCR library was made from RNA that had been extracted from PBMCs in TRIzol. American Thyroid Association guidelines were used to diagnose Graves' disease. The clonotype originates from a female donor with Graves disease. Material: peripheral blood mononuclear cells (PBMCs), obtained at new diagnosis, from a patient treated with antithyroid drugs.

Written as DNA, the CDR3 is TGCGCCAGCAGCCAAGGGTTCCCTTCCGCGGGAGTAGGAGAGACCCAGTACTTC. Translation gives CASSQGFPSAGVGETQYF. This chain links TRBV4-1 with TRBJ2-5, with 7 bases that match TRBD2. From germline, CDR1 is MGHRA and CDR2 YSYEKL. V was pared by 1 base and J by 4 bases, with 15 bases of the junction left unmatched. This CDR3 is 18 amino acids long.